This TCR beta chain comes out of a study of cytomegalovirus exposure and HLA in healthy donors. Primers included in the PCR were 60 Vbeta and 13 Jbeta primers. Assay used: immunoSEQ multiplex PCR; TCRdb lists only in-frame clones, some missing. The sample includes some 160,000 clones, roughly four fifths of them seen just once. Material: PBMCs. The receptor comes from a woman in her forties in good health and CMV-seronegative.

The CDR3 DNA follows: TGTGCCAGCAGTGAAGGTTACAAGAAAGTCATTTATAATTCACCCCTCCACTTT. Amino acids: CASSEGYKKVIYNSPLHF. The chain links TRBV2 to TRBJ1-6; D is ambiguous. The CDR3 spans 18 residues. Trimming pared 1 base from V and 4 bases from J, leaving 17 bases between. Germline assignment: CDR1 SNHLY and CDR2 FYNNEI.